This TCR beta chain stems from a study of CD8+ T cells in alopecia areata. As for treatment: oral pan-JAK inhibitor, 5-10 mg twice daily. The study team obtained lesional scalp punch biopsies and peripheral blood from alopecia areata patients. Isolated RNA was reverse transcribed into cDNA used as the sequencing template. Profiled with immunoSEQ multiplex PCR; TCRdb holds only in-frame clones, not every one. The table lists 150,000 to 200,000 clones, approximately 67% of them singletons. The receptor was isolated from a human donor with alopecia areata. This sample comprised CD4+ T cells sorted from blood, obtained around week 49, from a patient treated with tofacitinib.

The CDR3 DNA sequence: TGCAGCGTTTACAGTGACAGGGGAATCGGCTACACCTTC. This codes for CSVYSDRGIGYTF. The chain joins TRBV29-1 to TRBJ1-2; TRBD1 matches 8 bases. Germline loops: CDR1 SQVTM, CDR2 ANQGSEA. Losses at the gene ends were 5 bases for V and 8 bases for J; bases not matched to a gene: 10. The CDR3 is 13 residues long.